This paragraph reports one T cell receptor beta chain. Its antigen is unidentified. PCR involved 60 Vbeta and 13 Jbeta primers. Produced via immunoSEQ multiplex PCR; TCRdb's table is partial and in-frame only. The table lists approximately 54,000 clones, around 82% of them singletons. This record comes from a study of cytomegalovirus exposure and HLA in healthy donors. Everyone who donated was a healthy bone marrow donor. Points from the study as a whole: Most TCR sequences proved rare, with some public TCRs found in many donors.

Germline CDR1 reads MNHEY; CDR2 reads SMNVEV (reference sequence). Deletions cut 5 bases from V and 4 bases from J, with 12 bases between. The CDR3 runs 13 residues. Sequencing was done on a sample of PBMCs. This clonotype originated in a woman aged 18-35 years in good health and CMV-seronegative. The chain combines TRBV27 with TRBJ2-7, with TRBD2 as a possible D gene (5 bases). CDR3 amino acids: CASSPRGGYEQYF. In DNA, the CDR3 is TGTGCCAGCAGTCCCCGGGGTGGATACGAGCAGTACTTC.